The T cell receptor (beta chain) under discussion was sequenced for a study of T-cell reconstitution after alpha-beta-depleted transplantation in children. The library targeted TCRbeta and was prepared with unique molecular identifiers. TCRdb called the PCR reads again in MiXCR, with one record for every CDR3 protein. The data contain fewer than 550,000 distinct CDR3 sequences, 9.5% to 12% of them seen just once; the ten biggest clones take up 11% to 15%. CDR3 length equals 18 residues. Per the germline V gene, CDR1 is SGHRS and CDR2 is YFSETQ. Trimming removed 1 base at V and 2 bases at J, with 22 bases between.

The rearrangement joins TRBV5-1 to TRBJ2-7, with D tentatively TRBD1 (6 bases). Sequences were derived from PBMCs, mostly from graft donor cells, sampled 180 days after TCRalphabeta/CD19-depleted stem cell transplant. This clonotype was obtained from a female patient aged 2-15 years who had a stem cell transplant for aplastic anemia, so the T cells may come from the graft donor. As DNA, the CDR3 is TGCGCCAGCAGCTTGAGATCTCTCAGCTCCGGGACACCCTACGAGCAGTACTTC. This translates into CASSLRSLSSGTPYEQYF.